Sequencing of this T cell receptor beta chain was carried out in a study of blood T cell repertoires in COVID-19. Study-level background: Whether acute or convalescent, the COVID-19 samples came from the United States, Italy and Spain. In each case, the material was cDNA or gDNA derived from T cells, B-cell-depleted T cells, or PBMCs.

The ends were cut back, 1 base at V and 1 base at J, with 9 bases in the middle. There are 15 residues in the CDR3. In germline, CDR1 is LNHDA, CDR2 SQIVND (reference sequence). Methods used by the authors: Reference gene primer amplification in the assay estimated nucleated cell counts. Measured with immunoSEQ multiplex PCR; TCRdb has only the in-frame clones, and not every one. That table furnishes V, J and clone size, whereas the DNA furnished D and trimming. The table records about 73,000 clones, 75% to 90% of them present only once. The TCR sequence derives from a man at least 80 years old with acute or convalescent COVID-19. Material: peripheral blood. The V and J genes are TRBV19 and TRBJ2-3, with a tentative D call TRBD2 (7 bases). CDR3 in DNA: TGTGCCAGTAGTATAGCGGGGGGCCGCACAGATACGCAGTATTTT. Translating it yields CASSIAGGRTDTQYF.